Each of the 25 T cell receptor beta chains below was sequenced from the same sample in a study of blood T cell repertoires in COVID-19. Measured with immunoSEQ multiplex PCR; TCRdb has only the in-frame clones, and not every one. This sample has roughly 100,000 clones, with approximately 80% found just once. The specimen was peripheral blood. These receptors came from a man older than 75 with COVID-19, enrolled during active disease.

The CDR3 DNA sequence: TGTGCCAGTAGTATACAGGACAGATCCTACGAGCAGTACTTC. Translation gives CASSIQDRSYEQYF. This chain joins TRBV19 and TRBJ2-7; D may be TRBD1 (6 bases). V was clipped by 2 bases and J by 1 base, with 9 bases between them. Germline-derived CDR1 and CDR2 are LNHDA and SQIVND (reference sequence). The CDR3 covers 14 residues.

The V call is TRBV11-2, the J call TRBJ1-6; 7 positions agree with TRBD1. This CDR3 region has 16 residues. Germline CDR1 is SGHAT and CDR2 is FQNNGV. J lost 6 bases, V lost 4 bases, and 9 bases had no gene match. CDR3 sequence: CASSSPWDSSNSPLHF. The DNA of the CDR3 is TGTGCCAGCAGCTCCCCTTGGGACAGTTCTAATTCACCCCTCCACTTT.

This chain joins TRBV12-5 and TRBJ2-7; the D gene is possibly TRBD2 (5 bases). Per the germline V gene, CDR1 is LGHNT and CDR2 is FRNRAP. With 2 bases removed from V and 1 base from J, the gap between germline ends came to 15 bases. The CDR3 length is 16 residues. In DNA, the CDR3 is TGTGCTAGTGGTTTGTGGAGGCCAGAGAGATCCTACGAGCAGTACTTC. This sequence encodes CASGLWRPERSYEQYF.

The rearrangement uses TRBV9 and TRBJ1-2; TRBD1 might be the D (5 bases). CDR1 and CDR2 from the germline V gene are SGDLS and YYNGEE. CDR3 length: 12 amino acids. With 4 bases removed from V and 8 bases from J, the gap between germline ends came to 12 bases. The CDR3 region is CASSQWGYGYTF. CDR3 DNA: TGTGCCAGCAGCCAGTGGGGCTACGGCTACACCTTC.

V gene TRBV5-1 combines with J gene TRBJ2-3; D might be TRBD2 (5 bases). The CDR3 is 15 amino acids. V was trimmed by 0 bases and J by 0 bases, leaving 8 bases between them. The V gene's germline CDR1 is SGHRS and CDR2 YFSETQ. DNA for the CDR3: TGCGCCAGCAGCTTGGAAGCGGCTAGCACAGATACGCAGTATTTT. This encodes CASSLEAASTDTQYF.

The chain carries TRBV11-2 and TRBJ1-6, with 8 nucleotides matching TRBD1. This CDR3 comprises 14 residues. The germline gives CDR1 SGHAT, CDR2 FQNNGV. Trimming at V came to 4 bases and at J to 7 bases, leaving 3 bases not matched to a gene. CDR3 amino acids: CASSWTGINSPLHF. CDR3 sequence (DNA): TGTGCCAGCAGCTGGACAGGGATAAATTCACCCCTCCACTTT. Supplemented by reference TRBV11-2 and TRBJ1-6, the full variable domain reads EAGVAQSPRYKIIEKRQSVAFWCNPISGHATLYWYQQILGQGPKLLIQFQNNGVVDDSQLPKDRFSAERLKGVDSTLKIQPAKLEDSAVYLCASSWTGINSPLHFGNGTRLTVT.

The rearrangement uses TRBV7-9 and TRBJ1-6; no reliable D call. CDR3 size: 12 residues. The V end lost 5 bases, the J end lost 9 bases, and 8 bases lay between the germline ends. Germline V gene data show CDR1 as SEHNR and CDR2 as FQNEAQ (reference sequence). The CDR3: CASSVGGSPLHF. CDR3 DNA: TGTGCCAGCAGCGTCGGAGGTTCACCCCTCCACTTT. Supplemented by reference TRBV7-9 and TRBJ1-6, the full variable domain reads DTGVSQNPRHKITKRGQNVTFRCDPISEHNRLYWYRQTLGQGPEFLTYFQNEAQLEKSRLLSDRFSAERPKGSFSTLEIQRTEQGDSAMYLCASSVGGSPLHFGNGTRLTVT.

The genes are TRBV15 and TRBJ2-2; 7 bases align to TRBD2. This CDR3 region has 17 residues. Germline CDR1 is LNHNV and CDR2 is YYDKDF (reference sequence). Trimming at V came to 1 base and at J to 2 bases, leaving 7 bases not matched to a gene. The CDR3 nucleotides read TGTGCCACCAGCAGAGGGGGGGGTGACCCTAACACCGGGGAGCTGTTTTTT. It is translated as CATSRGGGDPNTGELFF. Combining the CDR3 with reference TRBV15 and TRBJ2-2 gives the whole variable domain DAMVIQNPRYQVTQFGKPVTLSCSQTLNHNVMYWYQQKSSQAPKLLFHYYDKDFNNEADTPDNFQSRRPNTSFCFLDIRSPGLGDTAMYLCATSRGGGDPNTGELFFGEGSRLTVL.

The rearrangement uses TRBV4-1 and TRBJ2-7, with 9 nucleotides matching TRBD1. Germline V gene data show CDR1 as MGHRA and CDR2 as YSYEKL. The CDR3 runs to 15 residues. The trim removed 1 base at V and 4 bases at J, leaving 5 bases unmatched. This CDR3 reads CASSQGTGEWYEQYF. The DNA of the CDR3 is TGCGCCAGCAGCCAAGGGACAGGGGAGTGGTACGAGCAGTACTTC.

The CDR3, as DNA: TGTGCCAGCAGTCAATTACAGGGGATGGATGGCTACACCTTC. The encoded protein is CASSQLQGMDGYTF. The V and J genes are TRBV3-1 (or the pseudogene TRBV3-2) and TRBJ1-2; 7 nucleotides align to TRBD1. From germline, CDR1 is LGHDT and CDR2 YNNKEL (reference sequence). The CDR3 is 14 residues long. The junction had 10 bases not matched to a gene; V was cut back by 6 bases and J by 6 bases.

The chain is built from TRBV28 and TRBJ1-5; weak D call: TRBD1 (5 bases). Between the trimmed V and J ends, which lost 5 bases and 2 bases, there was a span of 19 bases. The CDR3 sequence is 17 residues long. The germline V gene encodes CDR1 MDHEN and CDR2 SYDVKM. The CDR3 here is CASSTNPGLFGNQPQHF. In DNA form, the CDR3 reads TGTGCCAGCAGTACTAACCCAGGGTTGTTCGGCAATCAGCCCCAGCATTTT. The whole variable domain, filled in from reference TRBV28 and TRBJ1-5, reads DVKVTQSSRYLVKRTGEKVFLECVQDMDHENMFWYRQDPGLGLRLIYFSYDVKMKEKGDIPEGYSVSREKKERFSLILESASTNQTSMYLCASSTNPGLFGNQPQHFGDGTRLSIL.

The J gene is TRBJ2-2, the V gene TRBV4-3; D is possibly TRBD1 (5 bases). With 4 bases removed from V and 1 base from J, the gap between germline ends came to 10 bases. This CDR3 has 15 residues. Germline CDR1 is LGHNA and CDR2 is YSLEER. The CDR3 DNA reads as TGCGCCAGCAGCCGCGACAGAGGGAACACCGGGGAGCTGTTTTTT. Residues: CASSRDRGNTGELFF.

This clone was counted only a few times. J is TRBJ1-2 and V is TRBV5-1; 8 nucleotides agree with TRBD1. The CDR3 sequence is 14 residues long. Trimming at V came to 0 bases and at J to 5 bases, leaving 3 bases not matched to a gene. Per the germline V gene, CDR1 is SGHRS and CDR2 is YFSETQ. This chain's CDR3 is CASSLADRVYGYTF. The CDR3 DNA sequence: TGCGCCAGCAGCTTGGCGGACAGGGTATATGGCTACACCTTC.

As concerns this clone: One junction end disagrees with the germline gene, perhaps due to a read error. The chain recombines TRBV2 with TRBJ2-3; a possible D gene is TRBD2 (5 bases). The CDR3 runs 15 residues. In germline, CDR1 is SNHLY, CDR2 FYNNEI. As DNA, the CDR3 is TGTGCCAGCAGCCCTCCGGGGTGGGTCACAAATACGCAGTATTTT. This encodes CASSPPGWVTNTQYF.

As concerns this clone: The germline gene is not matched at one end of the junction; a read error may be the cause. The J gene is TRBJ1-4, the V gene TRBV18; D unclear. This CDR3 has 15 residues. Germline lookup yields CDR1 KGHSH and CDR2 LQKENI. The CDR3 DNA sequence: TGTGCCAGCTCCCCCAACCGGGGAGGTAATGGAAAACTGTTTTTT. Encoded protein: CASSPNRGGNGKLFF.

The chain joins TRBV5-5 to TRBJ1-6, with TRBD1 matching 8 bases. CDR1 and CDR2 (germline): SGHKS, YYEKEE (reference sequence). V was pared by 1 base and J by 10 bases, with 10 bases of the junction left unmatched. CDR3 length equals 16 residues. The CDR3 sequence is CASSLLDRALSSPLHF. CDR3 DNA: TGTGCCAGCAGCTTGCTGGACAGGGCGCTCTCCTCACCCCTCCACTTT.

This chain connects TRBV3-1 (or the pseudogene TRBV3-2) to TRBJ2-7, with TRBD2 matching 10 bases. Germline loops: CDR1 LGHDT, CDR2 YNNKEL (reference sequence). With V trimmed by 3 bases and J by 5 bases, 7 bases remained unmatched. This CDR3 contains 15 residues. CDR3 sequence: CASSQSSGRADEQYF. In DNA form, the CDR3 reads TGTGCCAGCAGCCAGTCGAGCGGGAGGGCAGACGAGCAGTACTTC.

The V gene is TRBV5-8, the J gene TRBJ2-3; 7 nucleotides align to TRBD1. J was trimmed by 5 bases and V by 3 bases; bases with no gene match: 9. Germline loops: CDR1 SGHTS, CDR2 YDEGEE. The CDR3 is 15 residues long. The CDR3 loop reads CASSSTGFIGDTQYF. CDR3 coding DNA: TGTGCCAGCAGCTCGACAGGGTTTATCGGAGATACGCAGTATTTT. Based on the CDR3 plus reference TRBV5-8 and TRBJ2-3, the full variable domain is EAGVTQSPTHLIKTRGQQATLRCSPISGHTSVYWYQQALGLGLQFLLWYDEGEERNRGNFPPRFSGRQFPNYSSELNVNALELEDSALYLCASSSTGFIGDTQYFGPGTRLTVL.

The V gene is TRBV13, the J gene TRBJ2-5; TRBD1 matches 9 bases. Trimming at V came to 5 bases and at J to 2 bases, leaving 3 bases not matched to a gene. Germline lookup yields CDR1 PRHDT and CDR2 FYEKMQ (reference sequence). The CDR3 runs 14 residues. The CDR3, as DNA: TGTGCCAGCAGCGTGGGGACAGGGCAAGAGACCCAGTACTTC. Translation: CASSVGTGQETQYF.

The chain recombines TRBV19 with TRBJ1-5; possible D gene TRBD1, 5 bases. Trimming took 2 bases from V and 0 from J, leaving 14 bases between them. CDR3 size: 17 residues. Germline CDR1 LNHDA, CDR2 SQIVND (reference sequence). The CDR3 DNA reads TGTGCCAGTAGTATACAGGGTACAGTGACTAGCAATCAGCCCCAGCATTTT. Translation: CASSIQGTVTSNQPQHF.

The rearrangement joins TRBV19 to TRBJ1-1, with 8 nucleotides matching TRBD1. Germline CDR1 is LNHDA and CDR2 is SQIVND (reference sequence). The ends lost 7 bases at V and 8 bases at J; junction bases unmatched: 9. The CDR3 runs to 13 residues. The CDR3 DNA reads TGTGCCAGTACAGGGGGCTTAGGTCGGGAAGCTTTCTTT. Translation gives CASTGGLGREAFF.

The genes are TRBV11-2 and TRBJ1-5; the D is unclear. The CDR3 spans 14 residues. Deletions cut 2 bases from V and 2 bases from J, with 7 bases between. Germline loops: CDR1 SGHAT, CDR2 FQNNGV. In nucleotides, the CDR3 is TGTGCCAGCAGCTTAAATGGAGGCAATCAGCCCCAGCATTTT. Translated, it gives CASSLNGGNQPQHF.

This clone was observed once. This chain links TRBV12-5 with TRBJ1-2; D uncertain. CDR1 is LGHNT, CDR2 FRNRAP, per germline. This CDR3 spans 13 amino acids. Trimming cost V 3 bases and J 3 bases, with 8 bases left between them. CDR3 sequence (DNA): TGTGCTAGTGGTTTATGGGGAGACTATGGCTACACCTTC. This sequence encodes CASGLWGDYGYTF.

The chain couples TRBV28 to TRBJ1-3; D gene ambiguous. The CDR3 runs 16 residues. Germline assignment: CDR1 MDHEN and CDR2 SYDVKM. Trimming shortened V by 8 bases and J by 0 bases, and 17 bases separated the two germline ends. CDR3 residues: CASSPRQLSSGNTIYF. CDR3 nucleotide sequence: TGTGCCAGCTCGCCGCGACAATTGAGCTCTGGAAACACCATATATTTT.

The V gene is TRBV30, the J gene TRBJ1-2; D unclear. V gave up 0 bases and J gave up 2 bases, with 10 bases separating them. In germline, CDR1 is GTSNPN, CDR2 SVGIG (reference sequence). The CDR3 totals 14 residues. The CDR3, as DNA: TGTGCCTGGAGTGTACGGGTGAGCAACTATGGCTACACCTTC. This encodes CAWSVRVSNYGYTF.